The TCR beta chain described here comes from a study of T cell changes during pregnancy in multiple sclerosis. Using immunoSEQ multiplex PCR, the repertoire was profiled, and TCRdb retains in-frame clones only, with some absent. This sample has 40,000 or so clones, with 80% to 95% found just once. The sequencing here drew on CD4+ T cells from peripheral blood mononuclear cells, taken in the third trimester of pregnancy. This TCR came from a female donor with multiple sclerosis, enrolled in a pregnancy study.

CDR3 coding DNA: TGTGCCAGCAGCCGCGGACTAAGGCTGGGAGGTGAGCAGTTCTTC. This sequence encodes CASSRGLRLGGEQFF. The chain combines TRBV7-3 with TRBJ2-1, with D possibly being TRBD2 (6 bases). Germline CDR1 is SGHTA and CDR2 is FQGTGA. The CDR3 totals 15 residues. Trimming cost V 5 bases and J 9 bases, with 20 bases left between them. The full variable domain, in which reference TRBV7-3 and TRBJ2-1 provide the parts outside the CDR3, is GAGVSQTPSNKVTEKGKYVELRCDPISGHTALYWYRQSLGQGPEFLIYFQGTGAADDSGLPNDRFFAVRPEGSVSTLKIQRTERGDSAVYLCASSRGLRLGGEQFFGPGTRLTVL.